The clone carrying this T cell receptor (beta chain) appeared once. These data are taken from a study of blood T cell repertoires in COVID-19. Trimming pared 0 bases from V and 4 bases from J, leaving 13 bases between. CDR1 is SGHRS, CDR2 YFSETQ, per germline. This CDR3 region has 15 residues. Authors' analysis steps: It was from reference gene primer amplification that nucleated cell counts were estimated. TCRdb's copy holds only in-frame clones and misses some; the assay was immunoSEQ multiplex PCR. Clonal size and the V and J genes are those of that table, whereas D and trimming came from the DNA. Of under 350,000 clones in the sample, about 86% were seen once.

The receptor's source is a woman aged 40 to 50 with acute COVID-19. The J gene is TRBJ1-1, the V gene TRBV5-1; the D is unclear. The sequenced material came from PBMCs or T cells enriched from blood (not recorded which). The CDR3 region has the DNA TGCGCCAGCAGCTTGGAGGGAGGGTGGGGCACTGAAGCTTTCTTT. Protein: CASSLEGGWGTEAFF.